The present entry profiles one TCR beta chain with its context. The V end lost 7 bases, the J end lost 12 bases, and 13 bases lay between the germline ends. Germline loops: CDR1 MNHEY, CDR2 SVGAGI. The CDR3 is 12 amino acids. The data were obtained in a study of blood T cell repertoires in COVID-19. On the study more broadly: COVID-19 samples, acute and convalescent, were from the United States, Italy and Spain. PBMCs, B-cell-depleted T cells, or T cells were the source of the cDNA or gDNA that made up the material.

This table comes from immunoSEQ multiplex PCR, and its TCRdb copy is limited to in-frame clones, with some not included. The table includes 150,000 to 200,000 clones, more than 70% detected once. This TCR came from an older person with COVID-19, enrolled during active disease. The sequenced material came from peripheral blood. The rearrangement links TRBV6-5 to TRBJ1-6; D might be TRBD1 (6 bases). Here the CDR3 reads CASKAGEKPLHF. As DNA, the CDR3 is TGTGCCAGCAAGGCAGGGGAAAAACCCCTCCACTTT.